Shown below are 7 T cell receptor beta chains from a single sample sequenced in a study of blood T cell repertoires in COVID-19. TCRdb keeps only in-frame clones here, not all; method: immunoSEQ multiplex PCR. This table has roughly 280,000 clones, about 88% appearing once. Sequenced material: peripheral blood. The receptors were gathered from a man aged 30 to 39 with active or convalescent COVID-19.

CDR3 in amino acids: CASRGTGPNQPQHF. As DNA, the CDR3 is TGTGCCAGCAGGGGGACAGGACCCAATCAGCCCCAGCATTTT. The gene calls are TRBV11-2 and TRBJ1-5; 8 bases agree with TRBD1. This CDR3 is 14 amino acids long. CDR1 SGHAT and CDR2 FQNNGV come from the germline V gene. J was trimmed by 3 bases and V by 6 bases; bases with no gene match: 4.

The CDR3 spells CASSLGGGTGFGQPQHF. DNA for the CDR3: TGTGCCAGCAGCCTCGGCGGGGGGACGGGCTTTGGTCAGCCCCAGCATTTT. The chain has TRBV7-8 and TRBJ1-5; D is possibly TRBD1 (5 bases). Per the germline V gene, CDR1 is SGHVS and CDR2 is FQNEAQ. Trimming took 5 bases from V and 6 from J, leaving 23 bases between them. This CDR3 comprises 17 residues.

This clone occurred a few times. Here the CDR3 reads CASSLTSSGGPYEQYF. The CDR3 region has the DNA TGTGCCAGCAGCCTCACATCTAGCGGGGGGCCCTACGAGCAGTACTTC. This chain links TRBV6-2 or TRBV6-3 with TRBJ2-7, with TRBD2 matching 11 bases. The CDR3 extends over 16 amino acids. The germline CDR1 and CDR2 sequences are MNHEY and SVGEGT. The V segment lost 6 bases and the J segment 2 bases; nucleotides outside the gene matches: 9.

This chain connects TRBV27 to TRBJ1-2, with a possible D match to TRBD1 (6 bases). V lost 5 bases, J lost 4 bases, and 17 bases lay in between. From germline, CDR1 is MNHEY and CDR2 SMNVEV (reference sequence). The CDR3 runs to 15 residues. CDR3 nucleotide sequence: TGTGCCAGCAGTACGGACAGCAGGCCCCTCTATGGCTACACCTTC. This codes for CASSTDSRPLYGYTF.

V is TRBV11-1 and J is TRBJ2-7, with D possibly being TRBD1 (6 bases). This CDR3 has 16 residues. From germline, CDR1 is SGHAT and CDR2 FQDESV (reference sequence). Trimming removed 5 bases from V and 2 bases from J, with 19 bases in between. The CDR3 is CASSHDTGTSPYEQYF. CDR3 in DNA: TGTGCCAGCAGCCACGATACCGGGACATCCCCCTACGAGCAGTACTTC.

The chain couples TRBV6-6 to TRBJ2-3; 10 bases line up with TRBD2. V was clipped by 4 bases and J by 6 bases; unmatched bases: 10. The germline CDR1 and CDR2 sequences are MNHNY and SVGAGI (reference sequence). The CDR3 has 16 amino acids. The CDR3, as DNA: TGTGCCAGCAGTTCCACTAGCGGGGTAGCGGTTGATACGCAGTATTTT. Encoded protein: CASSSTSGVAVDTQYF.

In its sample, this clone was seen once. The chain couples TRBV11-2 to TRBJ2-1; D ambiguous. Deletions cut 3 bases from V and 6 bases from J, with 3 bases between. Germline-derived CDR1 and CDR2 are SGHAT and FQNNGV. The CDR3 has 11 residues. CDR3: CASSLRNEQFF. CDR3 bases: TGTGCCAGCAGCTTGCGCAATGAGCAGTTCTTC.